Given below is one TCR beta chain in context. The antigen this receptor binds is unknown. Per-nucleotide qualities are absent, and no much larger clonotype sits a single base away. RNA was extracted with the RNeasy kit and roughly 0.45 to 1 ug was reverse transcribed using random hexamers. TCR beta CDR3 regions were amplified with the immunoSEQ multiplex PCR assay covering 54 Vbeta and 13 Jbeta segments. To correct PCR amplification bias, a synthetic template baseline was used for both primer optimization and computational correction. Per the authors' processing: Reads were annotated to V, D and J genes according to IMGT and were analyzed with immunoSEQ Analyzer, with only productive sequences retained. Clonality was computed as one minus Shannon entropy normalized by log2 of the number of productive unique sequences. Public and private clones were assessed among the 100 most prevalent clones of each patient and control. Clones were defined as Susac-specific if absent from the healthy and MS cohorts, from 1052 published viral clones and from other ImmuneACCESS disease sequences. TCRdb reprocessing: public reads trimmed at Q25 with fastp, clones called with MiXCR, in-frame beta chains kept. Each CDR3 protein appears once, grouped with its most common genes and DNA. Here the V and J calls rest on TCRdb's processing, not on the authors' analysis. This sample gives a few hundred thousand distinct CDR3 sequences in total; about 95% of them show up just once. 0.15% to 0.2% of the sample rests with the top ten.

This entry belongs to a study of CD8 T cells in Susac syndrome (dated by TCRdb to the late 2010s). Regarding the research as a whole: Among the Susac syndrome patients who were sequenced, clinically active disease was present in over 5 and clinical remission was observed in 8 or 9. Susac syndrome patients were therapy-naive, on corticosteroids (some also receiving IVIg), or on IVIg alone at blood withdrawal. Whether CD8+ T cell activation and differentiation in Susac syndrome was antigen driven was tested using repertoire sequencing. The paper's findings and limits, for the study overall: In the CD4+ T cell repertoire of Susac syndrome patients, clonal expansion was not detected. The number of individuals in the TCR sequencing and HLA analysis was recognized as being relatively small.

The germline V gene sets CDR1 to SGHRS and CDR2 to YFSETQ. The CDR3, from cysteine to phenylalanine, totals 15 residues. Here the CDR3 DNA is all that survives: 45 bases in frame from base 1. V and J lose 4 bases and 5 bases, and a span of 18 bases separates them. Peripheral blood CD8+ and CD4+ T cells from healthy donors, Susac syndrome patients and multiple sclerosis patients were profiled using high-throughput TCR beta sequencing. The Susac syndrome patients fulfilled recently defined diagnostic criteria for either definite or probable disease. CD8+ TEMRA cells were enriched by FACS, while bulk CD8+ and CD4+ T cells were purified by magnetic negative isolation. Blood was drawn into EDTA tubes, processed within 24 hours, and PBMCs were isolated by density gradient centrifugation. PBMCs intended for TCR sequencing were cryopreserved in liquid nitrogen and were subsequently thawed in a 37 degrees C water bath. The sorted or isolated CD4+, CD8+ and CD8+ TEMRA cells had a purity of 90% or higher.

This receptor was obtained from a human donor with Susac syndrome. The sequence joins TRBV5-1 to TRBJ1-2; the D region possibly corresponds to TRBD1 (6 bases align). The sample comprised CD4+ T cells from PBMCs. The CDR3 corresponds to CASSLTGTMGYGYTF. The bases are TGCGCCAGCAGCCTAACCGGGACAATGGGATATGGCTACACCTTC.